The source of this T cell receptor beta chain is a study of OX40 agonist ivuxolimab in advanced cancers. Study-level background: Three patients showed partial responses: one hepatocellular carcinoma and two cutaneous melanoma cases. Study-wide results and caveats: There were, on average, more expanded clones in CD8+ T cells than in CD4+.

Assay used: immunoSEQ multiplex PCR; TCRdb lists only in-frame clones, some missing. Of about 70,000 clones in the sample, roughly 90% were seen once. V lost 0 bases and J 0 bases, leaving 5 bases between the germline ends. The length of the CDR3 is 14 residues. Germline-derived CDR1 and CDR2 are SGHKS and YYEKEE (reference sequence). About this clone itself: As yet, its antigen is unknown.

The J gene is TRBJ2-3, the V gene TRBV5-5; D is unclear. The receptor's source is an adult with an advanced solid tumor such as melanoma, head and neck, liver or kidney cancer. Sequenced here: CD4+ or CD8+ T cells sorted from blood, sampled in a trial of the OX40 agonist ivuxolimab. Here the CDR3 reads CASSLDWSTDTQYF. The CDR3 nucleotides are TGTGCCAGCAGCTTGGACTGGAGCACAGATACGCAGTATTTT.